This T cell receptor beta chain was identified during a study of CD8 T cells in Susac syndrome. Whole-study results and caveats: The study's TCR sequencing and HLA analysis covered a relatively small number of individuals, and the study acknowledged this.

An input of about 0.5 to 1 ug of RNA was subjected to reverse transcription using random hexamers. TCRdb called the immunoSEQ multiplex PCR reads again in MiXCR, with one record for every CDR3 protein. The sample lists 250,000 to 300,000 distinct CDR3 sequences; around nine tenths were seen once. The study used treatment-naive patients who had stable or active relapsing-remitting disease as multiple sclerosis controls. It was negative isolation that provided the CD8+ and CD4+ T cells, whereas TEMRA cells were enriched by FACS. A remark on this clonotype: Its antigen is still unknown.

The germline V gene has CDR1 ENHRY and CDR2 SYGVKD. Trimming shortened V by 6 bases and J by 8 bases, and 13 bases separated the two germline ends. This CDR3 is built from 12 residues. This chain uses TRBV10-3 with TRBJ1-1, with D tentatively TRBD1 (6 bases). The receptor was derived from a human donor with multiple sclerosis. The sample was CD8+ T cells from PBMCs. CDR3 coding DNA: TGTGCCATCAGCGGGGGGCCCGGGGAAGCTTTCTTT. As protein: CAISGGPGEAFF.